The 10 T cell receptor beta chains below all came from one sample that was sequenced in a study of shared clonotypes between healthy human individuals (dated by TCRdb to about 2020). The receptor library was made with the immunoSEQ multiplex PCR assay. TCRdb provides this immuneACCESS table in a form limited to in-frame rearrangements. Some clones are lacking; in checked studies, under half of them reflect an unresolved V gene, and why the rest are absent is not known. The sample has more than 2 million clones on record, over 85% of them singletons. More than 1.5% of the sample lies in the top ten. CD8 naive samples were obtained by positive selection for CCR7 among CD45RO-negative cells, yielding a CD45RA+CCR7+ population from which TemRA cells were excluded. Sequencing input: naive CD8+ T cells from PBMCs. Read against the paper, the sample's cell subset or site label means: CD45RA+CCR7+. Source of these receptors: a man aged 18 to 30 in good health. Some clones in this sample may be carry-over from other donors' samples.

This chain uses TRBV4-2 with TRBJ2-7, with D maybe TRBD2 (6 bases). This CDR3 contains 15 residues. V lost 1 base to trimming and J lost 2 bases, with 12 bases between them. Germline lookup yields CDR1 LGHNA and CDR2 YNFKEQ. The CDR3 loop reads CASSQGASATYEQYF. The CDR3 DNA follows: TGTGCCAGCAGCCAAGGGGCTAGCGCGACCTACGAGCAGTACTTC.

The chain is built from TRBV28 and TRBJ2-3; 7 positions match TRBD2. Germline assignment: CDR1 MDHEN and CDR2 SYDVKM. V trimming: 6 bases; J trimming: 4 bases; junction bases outside the gene matches: 13. This CDR3 spans 16 amino acids. The CDR3 spells CASSPRGGSFPDTQYF. The CDR3 DNA reads TGTGCCAGCAGCCCGAGGGGCGGGAGCTTCCCAGATACGCAGTATTTT. Combining the CDR3 with reference TRBV28 and TRBJ2-3 gives the whole variable domain DVKVTQSSRYLVKRTGEKVFLECVQDMDHENMFWYRQDPGLGLRLIYFSYDVKMKEKGDIPEGYSVSREKKERFSLILESASTNQTSMYLCASSPRGGSFPDTQYFGPGTRLTVL.

The chain is built from TRBV4-2 and TRBJ2-5; D possibly corresponds to TRBD2 (6 bases). This CDR3 comprises 15 residues. V shed 1 base and J shed 5 bases, with 14 bases lying between them. Germline V gene sequence: CDR1 LGHNA, CDR2 YNFKEQ. The CDR3: CASSQVEEGRETQYF. The CDR3 coding sequence is TGTGCCAGCAGCCAAGTCGAGGAGGGGCGGGAGACCCAGTACTTC.

The V call is TRBV30, the J call TRBJ2-1; D possibly corresponds to TRBD1 (6 bases). The CDR3 totals 11 residues. Per the germline V gene, CDR1 is GTSNPN and CDR2 is SVGIG (reference sequence). Trimming shortened V by 8 bases and J by 4 bases, and 9 bases separated the two germline ends. CDR3 nucleotide sequence: TGTGCCCGGGACAATTACAATGAGCAGTTCTTC. Its translation: CARDNYNEQFF.

The V call is TRBV28, the J call TRBJ2-5, with 7 bases aligning to TRBD1. Trimming at V came to 3 bases and at J to 4 bases, leaving 5 bases not matched to a gene. This CDR3 is built from 14 residues. Germline CDR1 and CDR2: MDHEN and SYDVKM. CDR3 protein: CASSFHQGVETQYF. As DNA, the CDR3 is TGTGCCAGCAGTTTCCACCAGGGGGTAGAGACCCAGTACTTC.

The chain uses TRBV2 and TRBJ2-7; the D gene is possibly TRBD2 (5 bases). Germline V gene data show CDR1 as SNHLY and CDR2 as FYNNEI. V lost 2 bases, J lost 3 bases, and 8 bases lay in between. CDR3 length equals 13 residues. DNA of the CDR3: TGTGCCAGCAGTGAACGGAGGCTCTACGAGCAGTACTTC. Amino acids: CASSERRLYEQYF.

V gene TRBV19 combines with J gene TRBJ1-1; 7 nucleotides align to TRBD1. This CDR3 is 14 amino acids long. Germline-derived CDR1 and CDR2 are LNHDA and SQIVND (reference sequence). The junction had 6 bases not matched to a gene; V was cut back by 3 bases and J by 5 bases. The CDR3 sequence is CASSIAGGLTEAFF. The CDR3 nucleotides are TGTGCCAGTAGTATCGCAGGGGGATTAACTGAAGCTTTCTTT. The whole variable domain, filled in from reference TRBV19 and TRBJ1-1, reads DGGITQSPKYLFRKEGQNVTLSCEQNLNHDAMYWYRQDPGQGLRLIYYSQIVNDFQKGDIAEGYSVSREKKESFPLTVTSAQKNPTAFYLCASSIAGGLTEAFFGQGTRLTVV.

J is TRBJ1-4 and V is TRBV2; D ambiguous. From germline, CDR1 is SNHLY and CDR2 FYNNEI. V lost 2 bases to trimming and J lost 8 bases, with 15 bases between them. The CDR3 loop spans 15 amino acids. The CDR3 loop reads CASSELVGYEEKLFF. CDR3 nucleotides: TGTGCCAGCAGTGAATTGGTAGGGTACGAAGAAAAACTGTTTTTT. Full variable domain (remainder filled in from reference TRBV2 and TRBJ1-4): EPEVTQTPSHQVTQMGQEVILRCVPISNHLYFYWYRQILGQKVEFLVSFYNNEISEKSEIFDDQFSVERPDGSNFTLKIRSTKLEDSAMYFCASSELVGYEEKLFFGSGTQLSVL.

The chain is built from TRBV7-6 and TRBJ1-6, with TRBD1 matching 8 bases. The CDR3 covers 18 residues. Germline V CDR1 and CDR2: SGHVS, FNYEAQ. Losses at the gene ends were 3 bases for V and 0 bases for J; bases not matched to a gene: 7. The CDR3 DNA sequence: TGTGCCAGCAGCTTCGACAGGGGATCGAGCTCCTATAATTCACCCCTCCACTTT. It specifies CASSFDRGSSSYNSPLHF.

The rearrangement links TRBV21-1 to TRBJ2-1; the D call of TRBD2 is as the table states it, not checked on the DNA. TRBV21-1 is labeled a pseudogene. The CDR3 covers 14 residues. CDR3 DNA: TGTGCCACCATATATGAGTCTTACTTCAATGAGCAGTTCTTC. Amino acid sequence: CATIYESYFNEQFF.